Sequencing of this T cell receptor (beta chain) was carried out in a study of T-cell memory formation after mild COVID-19 listed by TCRdb under 2021. In the study overall: TCR sequence clusters from the two donors were largely donor specific. In two donors, T-cell clones that expanded and contracted after mild COVID-19 were followed by sequencing TCRalpha and TCRbeta repertoires longitudinally. The cohort comprised two young, previously healthy adult volunteers, one female and one male. Overall study results and their limits: Only a couple of mild cases were covered by the study, and larger cohorts that include severe cases with pre-infection samples were considered necessary. The detection of some responding clones in pre-infection memory suggests that pre-existing cross-reactive memory T cells joined the SARS-CoV-2 response. Clones that contracted from day 15 to 85 showed balanced CD4/CD8 phenotypes, whereas a second wave of clones that expanded from day 15 to 37 leaned towards CD4+. SARS-CoV-2 specificity was not confirmed for the second-wave clones peaking on day 37. Contracting CD4+ clones were located mainly in the CM and EM memory subsets, whereas CD8+ clones were found to be enriched in EMRA.

The listed sequencing device is Illumina NovaSeq 6000. TCRalpha and TCRbeta cDNA libraries were built by 5'RACE with constant-segment primers, adding sample barcodes and unique molecular identifiers. RNA was extracted from every sample with Trizol reagent. The libraries were amplified in two PCR steps, and the second step added a second sample barcode and Illumina TruSeq adapters. Sequencing of the libraries was done on an Illumina NovaSeq, producing 2 x 150 bp paired-end reads. The source study handled its data this way. With migec v1.2.7, reads were demultiplexed and then collapsed into UMI-guided consensus sequences. Using mixcr v2.1.11, UMI consensuses were aligned to TRA and TRB V and J templates and then assembled into clonotypes. Expanded or contracted clonotypes were those called significant by both edgeR and NoisET, with noise models trained on biological replicates. edgeR calls used a false discovery rate-adjusted p below 0.01 and a log2 fold-change threshold of 1. As an exploratory analysis of dynamics, max-normalized trajectories of the 1000 most abundant clonotypes were examined with PCA combined with hierarchical clustering. Separately sequenced CD4+ and CD8+ repertoires were used to assign the CD4 or CD8 phenotype of responding clones. TCRdb reprocessed the public reads (quality trimming at Q25 with fastp, clone calling with MiXCR) and kept in-frame beta chains. Every entry covers one CDR3 protein and lists the most common genes and DNA from its rows. These V and J calls are TCRdb output, not the study's own analysis. Counted in this sample were 200,000 or so distinct CDR3 sequences; approximately 20% of them appeared once. 2.4% of the sample comes from the top ten.

PBMCs were isolated by Ficoll-Paque density gradient centrifugation. This clonotype was picked up a small number of times. Its antigen remains unidentified. No clone much larger than this one lies a single base away; base qualities are absent. CDR1 and CDR2 (MNHNS, SASEGT) derive from the germline V gene. Including the terminal cysteine and phenylalanine, the CDR3 comprises 14 residues. Only the CDR3 DNA is retained, 42 bases long and in frame from the first base. The trim is 0 bases for V and 3 bases for J, with a gap of 9 bases between the germline ends. The V and J segments used are TRBV6-1 and TRBJ2-7; no D gene can be assigned with confidence. This clonotype originated in an adult woman who had mild COVID-19 (a few samples of this study predate the infection). The sample titles of this study are shuffled in the database, so cell type and time point are left out; the donor was told from shared clones. Sequenced input: PBMCs or a T cell subset sorted from them (not recorded which). Read as DNA, the sequence is TGTGCCAGCAGTGAAGCAGGCAACTACTACGAGCAGTACTTC. This is translated as CASSEAGNYYEQYF.